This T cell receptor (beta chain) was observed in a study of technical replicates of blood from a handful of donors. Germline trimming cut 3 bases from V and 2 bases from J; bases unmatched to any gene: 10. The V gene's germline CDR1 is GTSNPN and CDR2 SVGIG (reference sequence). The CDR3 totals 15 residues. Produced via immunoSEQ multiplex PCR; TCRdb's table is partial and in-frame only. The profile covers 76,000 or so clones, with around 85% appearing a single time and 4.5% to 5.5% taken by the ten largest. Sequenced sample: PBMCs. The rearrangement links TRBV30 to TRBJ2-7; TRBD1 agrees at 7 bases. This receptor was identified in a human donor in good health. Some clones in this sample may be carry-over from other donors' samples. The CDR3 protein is CAWSNSKGAAYEQYF. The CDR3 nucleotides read TGTGCCTGGAGCAATTCCAAGGGGGCAGCCTACGAGCAGTACTTC.